The clone carrying this T cell receptor beta chain was found once. TCRdb's table, derived via immunoSEQ multiplex PCR, lists solely in-frame clones and lacks some. This table holds 400,000 or so clones, around 89% found once. CDR1 is GTSNPN, CDR2 SVGIG, per germline (reference sequence). Trimming took off 2 bases at V and 1 base at J, with 5 bases between the two ends. The CDR3 has 12 residues. This sample was taken from a study of blood T cell repertoires in COVID-19. The sequencing sample was made of peripheral blood. The clonotype originates from a woman in her forties with COVID-19, enrolled during active disease. The V and J genes are TRBV30 and TRBJ1-1; unclear D gene. CDR3 region: CAWSKANTEAFF. For the CDR3, the DNA is TGTGCCTGGAGTAAAGCGAACACTGAAGCTTTCTTT.